The clone carrying this T cell receptor (beta chain) showed up just a few times. Per the germline V gene, CDR1 is SGHRS and CDR2 is YFSETQ. CDR3 length: 15 residues. V was pared by 3 bases and J by 3 bases, with 15 bases between. This record comes from a study of T cells after yellow fever vaccination. Study-level background: Libraries from low-cell-number fractions were prepared with the SMART-Seq v4 Ultra Low Input RNA kit.

Using its own MiXCR run on the 5' RACE reads, TCRdb lists one record per CDR3 protein. Here the sample spans 450,000 to 550,000 distinct CDR3 sequences, about 19% being singletons. This chain links TRBV5-1 with TRBJ1-1; D remains ambiguous. The sequence came from a man aged 25-45 years who received the YFV17D yellow fever vaccine. The sequenced sample was PBMCs, obtained 15 days after the yellow fever booster vaccination. In DNA form, the CDR3 reads TGCGCCAGCAGCTCGAGGTCGGACGGATACACTGAAGCTTTCTTT. Translating it yields CASSSRSDGYTEAFF.